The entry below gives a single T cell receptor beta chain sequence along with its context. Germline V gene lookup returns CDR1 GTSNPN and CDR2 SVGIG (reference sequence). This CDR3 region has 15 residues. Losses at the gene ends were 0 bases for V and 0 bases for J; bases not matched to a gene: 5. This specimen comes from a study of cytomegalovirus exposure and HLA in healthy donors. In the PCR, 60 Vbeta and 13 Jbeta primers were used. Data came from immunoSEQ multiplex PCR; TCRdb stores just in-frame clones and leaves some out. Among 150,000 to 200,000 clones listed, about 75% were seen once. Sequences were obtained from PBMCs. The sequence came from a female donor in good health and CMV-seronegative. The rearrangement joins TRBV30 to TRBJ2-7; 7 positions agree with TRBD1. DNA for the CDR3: TGTGCCTGGAGTGTTCAGACAGGGCTCTCCTACGAGCAGTACTTC. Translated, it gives CAWSVQTGLSYEQYF.